This T cell receptor beta chain was documented in a study of blood T cells in healthy people across ages. In the study overall: With template switching, about one barcoded beta molecule was captured per two T cells.

The germline V gene has CDR1 MGHDK and CDR2 SYGVNS. The CDR3 has 14 residues. The V and J ends lost 6 bases and 3 bases respectively, with 14 bases between them. Study-wide points: The long-lived group displayed more naive CD4+ cells, plus higher diversity, than the aged donors did. A strong correlation was found between TCR beta diversity and the percentage of naive T cells.

Primers used in a second PCR of roughly 6 to 12 cycles were a sample-barcoded 5' primer and a J-beta primer mix. Each cDNA molecule, via a template-switch adaptor with 12 random nucleotides, was tagged. One entry per CDR3 protein results from TCRdb running MiXCR on the 5' RACE reads. The table includes around 400,000 distinct CDR3 sequences, approximately 51% detected once. Notes on this clonotype: The antigen is not known.

The sequencing input was blood. This clonotype was obtained from a man aged 55 to 70 in good health. J is TRBJ1-2 and V is TRBV25-1; D is possibly TRBD1 (5 bases). The CDR3 is CASRGTGRYYGYTF. CDR3 in DNA: TGTGCCAGCAGGGGGACGGGGAGATACTATGGCTACACCTTC.